The 5 T cell receptor beta chains below come from one sample, sequenced in a study of blood T cell repertoires in COVID-19. TCRdb keeps only in-frame clones here, not all; method: immunoSEQ multiplex PCR. This table has tens of thousands of clones, about 80% appearing once. The sequenced sample consisted of peripheral blood. These receptors all come from a human donor in a cohort sampled during active COVID-19.

The chain links TRBV7-9 to TRBJ1-3; D is unresolved. V dropped 8 bases and J dropped 7 bases, with 12 bases sitting between them. Germline assignment: CDR1 SEHNR and CDR2 FQNEAQ (reference sequence). This CDR3 region has 12 residues. The CDR3 DNA reads as TGTGCCAGCCAGGAACCCCCTAACACCATATATTTT. Amino acid sequence: CASQEPPNTIYF.

This chain connects TRBV9 to TRBJ2-7; possibly TRBD1 for D (7 bases). Trimming removed 4 bases at V and 2 bases at J, with 16 bases between. Germline assignment: CDR1 SGDLS and CDR2 YYNGEE. This CDR3 has 15 residues. Here the CDR3 DNA reads TGTGCCAGCAGCCCAGGGGGGCGGTGGACCTACGAGCAGTACTTC. It is translated as CASSPGGRWTYEQYF. The full variable domain, completed using reference TRBV9 and TRBJ2-7, is DSGVTQTPKHLITATGQRVTLRCSPRSGDLSVYWYQQSLDQGLQFLIQYYNGEERAKGNILERFSAQQFPDLHSELNLSSLELGDSALYFCASSPGGRWTYEQYFGPGTRLTVT.

V gene TRBV7-9 combines with J gene TRBJ2-1; TRBD1 matches at 12 bases. Germline CDR1 and CDR2: SEHNR and FQNEAQ (reference sequence). Trimming cost V 0 bases and J 5 bases; bases outside gene matches: 8. The CDR3 is 18 amino acids. The CDR3 nucleotides are TGTGCCAGCAGCTTAGCATCAGGGACAGGGGGCGCCCACAATGAGCAGTTCTTC. It specifies CASSLASGTGGAHNEQFF.

This clone was observed a few times. The V and J genes are TRBV7-8 and TRBJ1-1; 8 bases agree with TRBD1. Germline V gene sequence: CDR1 SGHVS, CDR2 FQNEAQ. This CDR3 comprises 14 residues. V lost 1 base, J lost 5 bases, and 3 bases stayed unmatched. CDR3 residues: CASSLGQGWTEAFF. Here the CDR3 DNA reads TGTGCCAGCAGCTTAGGACAGGGGTGGACTGAAGCTTTCTTT.

CDR3 coding DNA: TGTGCCAGTAGTACCGGGTCCCCCTACGAGCAGTACTTC. Its protein is CASSTGSPYEQYF. The V and J genes are TRBV19 and TRBJ2-7; the D is unclear. The V and J ends lost 4 bases and 2 bases respectively, with 9 bases between them. This CDR3 contains 13 residues. Germline CDR1 LNHDA, CDR2 SQIVND (reference sequence).